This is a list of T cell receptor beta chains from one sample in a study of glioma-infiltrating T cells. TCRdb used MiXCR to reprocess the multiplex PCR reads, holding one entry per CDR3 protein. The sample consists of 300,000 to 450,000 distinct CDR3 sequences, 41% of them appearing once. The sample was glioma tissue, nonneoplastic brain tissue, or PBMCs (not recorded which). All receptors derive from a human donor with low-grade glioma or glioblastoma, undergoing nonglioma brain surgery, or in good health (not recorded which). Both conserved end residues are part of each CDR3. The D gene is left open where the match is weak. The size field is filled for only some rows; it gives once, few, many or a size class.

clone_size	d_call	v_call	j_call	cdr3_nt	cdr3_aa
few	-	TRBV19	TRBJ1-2	TGTGCTAGTAGTATCAGCCACACAGGAGGCTTAAACTATGGCTACACCTTC	CASSISHTGGLNYGYTF
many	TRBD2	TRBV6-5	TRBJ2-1	TGTGCCAGCAGTTACACGCGCGGGAGGGTTAATGAGCAGTTCTTC	CASSYTRGRVNEQFF
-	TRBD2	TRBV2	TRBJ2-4	TGTGCCAGCAGGGGGACTAGCGGTCTAGCCAAAAACATTCAGTACTTC	CASRGTSGLAKNIQYF
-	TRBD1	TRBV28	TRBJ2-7	TGTGCCAGCAGTCCCACTCTGACAGGGGCCTTGGGAGAGCAGTACTTC	CASSPTLTGALGEQYF
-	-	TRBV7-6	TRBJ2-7	TGTGCCAGCAGCTTTGCGAGAACCGAGCAGTACTTC	CASSFARTEQYF
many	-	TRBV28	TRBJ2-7	TGTGCCAGCAGCCTACCGGGACTGCCATCCTACGAGCAGTACTTC	CASSLPGLPSYEQYF
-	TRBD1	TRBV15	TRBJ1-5	TGTGCCACCAGCAGAGATGTAGGGGGCGGCAGCAATCAGCCCCAGCATTTT	CATSRDVGGGSNQPQHF
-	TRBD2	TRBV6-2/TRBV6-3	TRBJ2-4	TGTGCCAGCAGTTACGGGCCTAGCGGGAAAAACATTCAGTACTTC	CASSYGPSGKNIQYF
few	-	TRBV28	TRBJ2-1	TGTGCCAGCACCGAGGGGGAACGAACCCTCGATGAGCAGTTCTTC	CASTEGERTLDEQFF
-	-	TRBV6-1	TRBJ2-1	TGTGCCAGCAGCATAATCGTGTACAATGAGCAGTTCTTC	CASSIIVYNEQFF
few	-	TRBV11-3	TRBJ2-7	TGTGCCAGTAGCACCCCTGGCGGGGCTACCTACGAGCAGTACTTC	CASSTPGGATYEQYF
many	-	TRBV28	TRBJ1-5	TGTGCCAGCAGTTTATACACCAGTTCCAAACATTTT	CASSLYTSSKHF
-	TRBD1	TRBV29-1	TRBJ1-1	TGCAGCGTTGAAGTCTCTCGGACAGGCGGCGCTTTCTTT	CSVEVSRTGGAFF
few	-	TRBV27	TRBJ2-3	TGTGCCAGCAGTTCCCACCGGTGGGGGTTGAGCACAGATACGCAGTATTTT	CASSSHRWGLSTDTQYF
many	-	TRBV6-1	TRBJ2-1	TGTGCCAGCAGAGTTTTCCGGAGCGGGTCCTACAATGAGCAGTTCTTC	CASRVFRSGSYNEQFF
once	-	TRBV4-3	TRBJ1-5	TGCGCCAGCAGCCAAGTCCTGGGGCCGGGTCAGCCCCAGCATTTT	CASSQVLGPGQPQHF
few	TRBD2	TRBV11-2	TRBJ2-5	TGTGCCAGCAGCTTAGATTCCGGGACTAGCGGGAGTTGGGGACAAGAGACCCAGTACTTC	CASSLDSGTSGSWGQETQYF
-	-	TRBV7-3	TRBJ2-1	TGTGCCAGCAGCTTGCCATTGGGGAATGAGCAGTTCTTC	CASSLPLGNEQFF
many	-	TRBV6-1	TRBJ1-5	TGTGCCAGCATCATCAGGGGACGGGATAGCAATCAGCCCCAGCATTTT	CASIIRGRDSNQPQHF
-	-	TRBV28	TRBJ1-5	TGTGCAAGCAGTTTCCAGCAAAATCAGACCCAGCATTTT	CASSFQQNQTQHF
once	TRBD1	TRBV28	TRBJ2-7	TGTGCCAGCCGTCACAGGGGGCCGATCTACGAGCAGTACTTC	CASRHRGPIYEQYF
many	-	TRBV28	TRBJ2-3	TGTGCCAGCAGTTTACCCCGATTTTCGCAGTATTTT	CASSLPRFSQYF
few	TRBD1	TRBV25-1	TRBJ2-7	TGTGCCAGCGCACTACAGGGGGCCTACGAGCAGTACTTC	CASALQGAYEQYF
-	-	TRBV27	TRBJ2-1	TGTGCCAGCAGTAGTACCCTCAGCTCCTACAATGAGCAGTTCTTC	CASSSTLSSYNEQFF
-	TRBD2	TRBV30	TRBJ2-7	TGTGCCTGGAGAGCCGAGACCATCACTAGCGGGCCCTACGAGCAGTACTTC	CAWRAETITSGPYEQYF
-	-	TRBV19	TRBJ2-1	TGTGCCAGTAGTATGGGGCTAGCGCCGTACAATGAGCAGTTCTTC	CASSMGLAPYNEQFF
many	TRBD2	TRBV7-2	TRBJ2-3	TGTGCCAGCAGCTTAATCGGCGGGAGGGGCACAGATACGCAGTATTTT	CASSLIGGRGTDTQYF
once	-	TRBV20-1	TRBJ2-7	TGCAGTGCTAGAGATCCCAGGGTTGATGACAAGCAGTACTTC	CSARDPRVDDKQYF